The 13 T cell receptor beta chains presented below share a single source sample, sequenced in a study of CD8 T cells in Susac syndrome. The RNA input was about 0.45 to 1 ug, and it was reverse transcribed with random hexamers. MiXCR was run by TCRdb on the immunoSEQ multiplex PCR reads, yielding one entry per CDR3 protein. The sample contains around 110,000 distinct CDR3 sequences, nearly 96% of which appear only once. Sample: CD4+ T cells from PBMCs. The source is a human donor with Susac syndrome.

The chain employs TRBV4-2 and TRBJ2-1, with 7 bases lining up with TRBD2. Trimming cost V 1 base and J 5 bases; bases outside gene matches: 5. Germline CDR1 LGHNA, CDR2 YNFKEQ. The CDR3 length is 15 residues. CDR3 residues: CASSQGTSIDNEQFF. Here the CDR3 DNA reads TGTGCCAGCAGCCAAGGGACTAGTATCGACAATGAGCAGTTCTTC.

The genes are TRBV7-2 and TRBJ2-7; D is unclear. Germline V gene sequence: CDR1 SGHTA, CDR2 FQGNSA. Between the trimmed V and J ends, which lost 5 bases and 0 bases, there was a span of 14 bases. The CDR3 has 15 residues. The CDR3 DNA reads TGTGCCAGCAGCCCGTGGCCGGCGAACTCCTACGAGCAGTACTTC. Translated, it gives CASSPWPANSYEQYF.

The J gene is TRBJ2-2, the V gene TRBV9; the D is unclear. The ends were cut back, 4 bases at V and 6 bases at J, with 10 bases in the middle. In germline, CDR1 is SGDLS, CDR2 YYNGEE. The CDR3 contains 13 residues. The CDR3 DNA reads TGTGCCAGCAGCCCGGGTGGGTCCGGGGAGCTGTTTTTT. This encodes CASSPGGSGELFF.

This chain's CDR3 is CSVEDHRGYNEQFF. The CDR3 region has the DNA TGCAGCGTTGAAGATCACAGGGGCTACAATGAGCAGTTCTTC. This chain uses TRBV29-1 with TRBJ2-1, with 7 bases fitting TRBD1. This CDR3 is 14 amino acids long. V trimming: 0 bases; J trimming: 3 bases; junction bases outside the gene matches: 2. CDR1 and CDR2 from the germline V gene are SQVTM and ANQGSEA.

The V and J genes are TRBV23-1 and TRBJ2-7, with no clear D. TRBV23-1 is an ORF for which the function is uncertain. V lost 4 bases to trimming and J lost 1 base, with 14 bases between them. This CDR3 has 15 amino acids. Here the CDR3 reads CASSPGPQESYEQYF. The DNA of the CDR3 is TGCGCCAGCAGTCCTGGGCCTCAGGAGTCCTACGAGCAGTACTTC.

The V and J genes are TRBV20-1 and TRBJ1-5; 8 nucleotides line up with TRBD1. Germline V gives CDR1 DFQATT, CDR2 SNEGSKA (reference sequence). Losses at the gene ends were 6 bases for V and 7 bases for J; bases not matched to a gene: 8. The CDR3 extends over 13 amino acids. The CDR3 here is CSAQTGGKQPQHF. The CDR3 nucleotides read TGCAGTGCCCAAACAGGGGGAAAGCAGCCCCAGCATTTT.

The genes are TRBV20-1 and TRBJ1-4; D uncertain. The V and J ends lost 3 bases and 8 bases respectively, with 13 bases between them. Looked up from germline, CDR1 is DFQATT and CDR2 is SNEGSKA (reference sequence). CDR3 size: 13 residues. CDR3 protein: CSASQAVREKLFF. The CDR3 bases are TGCAGTGCTAGTCAGGCGGTTCGAGAAAAACTGTTTTTT.

The V gene is TRBV20-1, the J gene TRBJ2-5; 10 bases align to TRBD2. Losses at the gene ends were 2 bases for V and 2 bases for J; bases not matched to a gene: 5. CDR3 size: 15 residues. CDR1 and CDR2 (germline): DFQATT, SNEGSKA (reference sequence). The CDR3 loop reads CSARPTSGLQETQYF. CDR3 coding DNA: TGCAGTGCTAGACCGACTAGCGGGCTACAAGAGACCCAGTACTTC.

The gene calls are TRBV7-9 and TRBJ2-1; D unclear. Germline lookup yields CDR1 SEHNR and CDR2 FQNEAQ (reference sequence). Trimming left V 1 base short and J 9 bases short, with 4 bases between. The CDR3 length is 11 residues. CDR3 nucleotides: TGTGCCAGCAGCTTAGTTGGTGAGCAGTTCTTC. It encodes CASSLVGEQFF. Full variable domain (rest looked up from reference TRBV7-9 and TRBJ2-1): DTGVSQNPRHKITKRGQNVTFRCDPISEHNRLYWYRQTLGQGPEFLTYFQNEAQLEKSRLLSDRFSAERPKGSFSTLEIQRTEQGDSAMYLCASSLVGEQFFGPGTRLTVL.

This chain links TRBV10-2 with TRBJ2-5, with 9 bases that match TRBD1. Unmatched junction bases numbered 12, after V lost 6 bases and J lost 4 bases. This CDR3 is 16 amino acids long. Germline V gene lookup returns CDR1 WSHSY and CDR2 SAAADI. CDR3 sequence: CASSEGDRVVGETQYF. The CDR3, as DNA: TGCGCCAGCAGCGAGGGGGACAGGGTGGTAGGAGAGACCCAGTACTTC.

This chain joins TRBV18 and TRBJ2-3; 7 bases are a match to TRBD2. The CDR3 has 16 amino acids. J lost 5 bases, V lost 0 bases, and 8 bases had no gene match. CDR1 is KGHSH, CDR2 LQKENI, per germline. For the CDR3, the DNA is TGTGCCAGCTCACCACCGGGGCGGGAGTATGGAGATACGCAGTATTTT. It translates to CASSPPGREYGDTQYF.

CDR3 region: CASSLKGPGQIFDEQFF. In DNA, the CDR3 is TGTGCCAGCAGCTTAAAGGGGCCGGGACAGATCTTCGATGAGCAGTTCTTC. The chain joins TRBV7-3 to TRBJ2-1, with 7 bases identical to TRBD1. Germline lookup yields CDR1 SGHTA and CDR2 FQGTGA. V was pared by 1 base and J by 8 bases, with 14 bases of the junction left unmatched. CDR3 size: 17 residues.

The rearrangement joins TRBV7-9 to TRBJ2-3; weak D call: TRBD2 (5 bases). From germline, CDR1 is SEHNR and CDR2 FQNEAQ (reference sequence). The CDR3 totals 13 residues. V was cut by 0 bases and J by 11 bases, with 12 bases left in between. The CDR3 here is CASSLAQWERQYF. The CDR3 bases are TGTGCCAGCAGCTTAGCGCAGTGGGAGAGGCAGTATTTT.